This is a list of T cell receptor beta chains from one sample in a study of blood T cells in healthy people across ages. TCRdb ran MiXCR on the 5' RACE reads and lists one entry per CDR3 protein. The sample includes 1.5 million or so distinct CDR3 sequences, around 42% of them seen just once. The material sequenced was blood. These receptors were obtained from a woman aged 18-29 years in good health. The CDR3 runs from the conserved cysteine through the conserved F or W. Fields, in order: V gene, J gene, clone size, D gene, CDR3 protein, CDR3 DNA. A D gene is named only where the DNA matches it firmly. Not all rows give a size; the values are once, few, many and, for expanded clones, a class.

TRBV6-5,TRBJ1-1,NA,NA,CASSSGEGDTEAFF,TGTGCCAGCAGCTCAGGCGAGGGGGACACTGAAGCTTTCTTT
TRBV5-1,TRBJ2-1,few,NA,CASSSAGIREQFF,TGCGCCAGCAGCTCGGCAGGGATCCGTGAGCAGTTCTTC
TRBV20-1,TRBJ2-1,few,TRBD2,CSARDPATGLANNEQFF,TGCAGTGCTAGAGATCCGGCAACGGGACTAGCGAACAATGAGCAGTTCTTC
TRBV28,TRBJ2-1,NA,NA,CASYSPGSSYNEQFF,TGTGCCAGTTACTCCCCCGGTAGCTCCTACAATGAGCAGTTCTTC
TRBV6-5,TRBJ2-3,few,TRBD1,CASSYSQRGLSSADTQYF,TGTGCCAGCAGTTACTCGCAAAGGGGGCTCTCGTCTGCAGATACGCAGTATTTT
TRBV10-3,TRBJ1-1,NA,NA,CAISGRGDEAFF,TGTGCCATCAGTGGGAGAGGGGATGAAGCTTTCTTT
TRBV5-1,TRBJ1-3,NA,NA,CASSRETGYSGNTIYF,TGCGCCAGCAGCCGTGAGACAGGCTACTCTGGAAACACCATATATTTT
TRBV29-1,TRBJ2-7,many,TRBD1,CSVEDPTGANEQYF,TGCAGCGTTGAAGATCCCACAGGGGCGAACGAGCAGTACTTC
TRBV27,TRBJ1-2,NA,NA,CASSSSTRDPWGYTF,TGTGCCAGCAGTTCGAGTACCAGGGACCCGTGGGGCTACACCTTC
TRBV29-1,TRBJ2-1,many,NA,CSAAGYNEQFF,TGCAGCGCTGCGGGTTACAATGAGCAGTTCTTC
TRBV28,TRBJ2-4,NA,NA,CASSFSNPPGIQYF,TGTGCCAGCAGTTTTAGTAATCCCCCCGGCATTCAGTACTTC
TRBV14,TRBJ2-1,NA,NA,CASKKRLGEQFF,TGTGCCAGCAAAAAGCGGTTAGGAGAGCAGTTCTTC
TRBV4-1,TRBJ1-1,once,NA,CASSPPGAGGTEAFF,TGCGCCAGCAGCCCTCCCGGGGCTGGGGGCACTGAAGCTTTCTTT
TRBV7-2,TRBJ2-7,NA,TRBD1,CASSYIPGGRYEQYF,TGTGCCAGCAGCTACATCCCAGGGGGTCGGTACGAGCAGTACTTC
TRBV27,TRBJ1-1,NA,NA,CASSLGTSGNEAFF,TGTGCCAGCAGTTTAGGAACATCGGGTAATGAAGCTTTCTTT
TRBV6-5,TRBJ1-6,once,TRBD1,CASTLTGVDNSPLHF,TGTGCCAGCACACTTACAGGGGTGGATAATTCACCCCTCCACTTT
TRBV5-5,TRBJ2-7,NA,NA,CASSLWQTEQYF,TGTGCCAGCAGCTTGTGGCAGACAGAGCAGTACTTC
TRBV5-6,TRBJ1-2,NA,NA,CASSRTVNPYGYTF,TGTGCCAGCAGCAGGACAGTCAACCCATATGGCTACACCTTC
TRBV7-2,TRBJ1-2,NA,NA,CASSFWGGNGYTF,TGTGCCAGCAGCTTTTGGGGGGGTAATGGCTACACCTTC
TRBV11-2,TRBJ1-2,few,NA,CASRTIRDTFPEGYTF,TGTGCCAGCAGGACAATCCGGGACACTTTCCCGGAAGGCTACACCTTC
TRBV6-5,TRBJ2-3,few,TRBD1,CASSYGTGKGTDTQYF,TGTGCCAGCAGTTACGGGACAGGGAAGGGCACAGATACGCAGTATTTT
TRBV5-5,TRBJ2-7,few,TRBD1,CASSIHPGTGAYEQYF,TGTGCCAGCAGCATCCACCCCGGGACAGGGGCCTACGAGCAGTACTTC
TRBV6-1,TRBJ2-1,few,TRBD2,CASKRDLYNEQFF,TGTGCCAGCAAGCGGGATCTCTACAATGAGCAGTTCTTC
TRBV12-3/TRBV12-4,TRBJ1-6,NA,TRBD1,CASSSTGTANSPLHF,TGTGCCAGCAGTTCAACCGGGACAGCTAATTCACCCCTCCACTTT
TRBV27,TRBJ1-2,NA,NA,CASSLRQDSHDSYGYTF,TGTGCCAGCAGTTTACGCCAGGACTCCCACGACAGCTATGGCTACACCTTC
TRBV29-1,TRBJ2-1,NA,NA,CSVREPGPNEQFF,TGCAGCGTCCGGGAGCCGGGTCCCAATGAGCAGTTCTTC
TRBV20-1,TRBJ2-5,NA,NA,CSARGAANGGQETQYF,TGCAGTGCTAGGGGCGCGGCTAACGGGGGTCAAGAGACCCAGTACTTC
TRBV4-3,TRBJ2-1,NA,TRBD2,CASSQGSGGRGQFF,TGCGCCAGCAGCCAAGGTTCGGGCGGGAGAGGGCAGTTCTTC
TRBV5-1,TRBJ2-3,many,TRBD2,CASSKEPGGTQYF,TGCGCCAGCAGTAAGGAGCCGGGGGGTACGCAGTATTTT
TRBV5-1,TRBJ2-5,few,NA,CASKPATQETQYF,TGCGCCAGCAAGCCAGCTACACAAGAGACCCAGTACTTC
TRBV27,TRBJ2-1,few,TRBD2,CATGGASGTFHNEQFF,TGTGCCACCGGGGGGGCTAGCGGCACCTTCCACAATGAGCAGTTCTTC
TRBV5-1,TRBJ2-5,NA,NA,CASSQSGTLQETQYF,TGCGCCAGCAGCCAATCCGGGACCCTCCAAGAGACCCAGTACTTC
TRBV14,TRBJ2-1,few,TRBD2,CASSQDAASGSNEQFF,TGTGCCAGCAGCCAAGATGCGGCTAGCGGGAGTAATGAGCAGTTCTTC
TRBV3-1,TRBJ1-1,NA,NA,CASSPLWGEDTEAFF,TGTGCCAGCAGCCCTCTATGGGGGGAAGACACTGAAGCTTTCTTT
TRBV5-1,TRBJ2-1,NA,TRBD1,CASSLDRDRVYNEQFF,TGCGCCAGCAGCTTGGACCGGGACAGGGTATACAATGAGCAGTTCTTC
TRBV3-1,TRBJ2-1,NA,NA,CASEGILYNEQFF,TGTGCCAGCGAGGGGATACTCTACAATGAGCAGTTCTTC
TRBV25-1,TRBJ2-1,NA,NA,CASSEQQSSYNEQFF,TGTGCCAGCAGTGAGCAACAAAGCTCCTACAATGAGCAGTTCTTC
TRBV28,TRBJ2-7,NA,TRBD2,CASSTPKGLENEQYF,TGTGCCAGCAGTACTCCAAAGGGACTAGAGAATGAGCAGTACTTC
TRBV4-1,TRBJ1-4,NA,NA,CASSRSGRTNEKLFF,TGCGCCAGCAGCCGCAGCGGGAGGACTAATGAAAAACTGTTTTTT
TRBV3-1,TRBJ2-3,few,NA,CASSQDLVSTGTDTQYF,TGTGCCAGCAGCCAAGATCTCGTCTCAACGGGCACAGATACGCAGTATTTT
TRBV30,TRBJ1-5,NA,NA,CAWSVPGRQFNQPQHF,TGTGCCTGGAGTGTACCCGGAAGACAGTTCAATCAGCCCCAGCATTTT
TRBV29-1,TRBJ2-1,NA,NA,CSVTEDNEQFF,TGCAGCGTGACGGAGGACAATGAGCAGTTCTTC
TRBV4-1,TRBJ2-1,NA,NA,CASSQPAVLSQFF,TGCGCCAGCAGCCAACCCGCTGTGCTTTCGCAGTTCTTC
TRBV20-1,TRBJ2-7,NA,TRBD2,CSMGGLREGEKGYEQYF,TGCAGTATGGGGGGGCTGCGGGAGGGAGAGAAGGGCTACGAGCAGTACTTC
TRBV20-1,TRBJ1-2,NA,TRBD1,CSAPTGGLYGYTF,TGCAGTGCCCCAACAGGGGGTTTGTATGGCTACACCTTC
TRBV2,TRBJ2-1,few,NA,CASMDSGGSYNEQFF,TGTGCCAGCATGGACAGTGGGGGCTCCTACAATGAGCAGTTCTTC
TRBV12-3/TRBV12-4,TRBJ2-7,few,TRBD1,CASGDRATYEQYF,TGTGCCAGCGGTGACAGGGCCACCTACGAGCAGTACTTC
TRBV6-5,TRBJ2-7,few,NA,CASSYGTPLYEQYF,TGTGCCAGCAGTTACGGGACCCCCCTCTACGAGCAGTACTTC
TRBV5-5,TRBJ2-1,many,TRBD1,CASTLRGPSNEQFF,TGTGCCAGCACCTTAAGGGGGCCGAGCAATGAGCAGTTCTTC
TRBV19,TRBJ2-3,NA,NA,CASSYQPDTQYF,TGTGCCAGTAGTTATCAGCCAGATACGCAGTATTTT
TRBV21-1,TRBJ2-7,NA,NA,CASSYNRDRREQYF,TGTGCCAGCAGCTATAACCGGGACAGGAGGGAGCAGTACTTC
TRBV9,TRBJ1-5,NA,NA,CASSVGYQQPQHF,TGTGCCAGCAGCGTAGGTTACCAACAGCCCCAGCATTTT
TRBV20-1,TRBJ1-3,NA,NA,CSARGGRDASGNTIYF,TGCAGTGCTAGAGGGGGCAGGGATGCCTCTGGAAACACCATATATTTT
TRBV5-6,TRBJ2-3,once,TRBD1,CASSLQQGAADTQYF,TGTGCCAGCAGCTTACAACAGGGGGCTGCGGATACGCAGTATTTT
TRBV5-1,TRBJ2-7,NA,NA,CASSLEGQGIDEQYF,TGCGCCAGCAGCTTGGAGGGGCAGGGGATTGACGAGCAGTACTTC
TRBV28,TRBJ2-7,NA,NA,CASRSVSISEQYF,TGTGCCAGCAGGAGCGTCTCCATCTCCGAGCAGTACTTC
TRBV25-1,TRBJ1-4,NA,NA,CASSEFAREGKTNEKLFF,TGTGCCAGCAGTGAATTCGCGCGGGAGGGGAAAACTAATGAAAAACTGTTTTTT